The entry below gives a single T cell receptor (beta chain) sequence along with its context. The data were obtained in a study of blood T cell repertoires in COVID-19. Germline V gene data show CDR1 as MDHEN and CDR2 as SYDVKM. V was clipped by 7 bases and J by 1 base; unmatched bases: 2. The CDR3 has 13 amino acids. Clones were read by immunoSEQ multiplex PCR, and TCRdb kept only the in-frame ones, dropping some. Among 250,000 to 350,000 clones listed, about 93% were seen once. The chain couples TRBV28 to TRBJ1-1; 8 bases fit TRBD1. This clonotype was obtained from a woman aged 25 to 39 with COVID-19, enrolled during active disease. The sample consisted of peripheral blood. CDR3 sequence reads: CASNGQGNTEAFF. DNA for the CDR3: TGTGCCAGCAACGGACAGGGGAACACTGAAGCTTTCTTT.